These 2 T cell receptor beta chains came from one sample sequenced in a study of blood T cell repertoires in COVID-19. TCRdb keeps only in-frame clones here, not all; method: immunoSEQ multiplex PCR. The sample has approximately 100,000 clones; over 75% are singletons. Material: peripheral blood. These receptor sequences come from a woman aged 60-75 years with acute or convalescent COVID-19.

This chain joins TRBV18 and TRBJ1-2; 8 positions agree with TRBD1. The V and J ends lost 3 bases and 4 bases, in that order; junction bases with no gene match: 4. This CDR3 has 14 residues. Germline loops: CDR1 KGHSH, CDR2 LQKENI. CDR3 DNA: TGTGCCAGCTCACCTGGACAGGGCCTCTATGGCTACACCTTC. It specifies CASSPGQGLYGYTF. The full variable domain, completed using reference TRBV18 and TRBJ1-2, is NAGVMQNPRHLVRRRGQEARLRCSPMKGHSHVYWYRQLPEEGLKFMVYLQKENIIDESGMPKERFSAEFPKEGPSILRIQQVVRGDSAAYFCASSPGQGLYGYTFGSGTRLTVV.

J is TRBJ1-4 and V is TRBV9; D not certain. The CDR3 totals 14 residues. The V gene lost 2 bases and the J gene lost 5 bases, with 10 bases spanning the gap. Germline assignment: CDR1 SGDLS and CDR2 YYNGEE. The CDR3: CASSVPGSNEKLFF. The DNA of the CDR3 is TGTGCCAGCAGCGTCCCGGGAAGCAATGAAAAACTGTTTTTT.